This T cell receptor (beta chain) is from a study of T cell responses to AZD1222 COVID-19 vaccine. The data were produced by immunoSEQ multiplex PCR, yet TCRdb's version contains in-frame clones alone and is incomplete. This table has approximately 220,000 clones, approximately 94% appearing once. CDR3 length: 13 residues. Germline CDR1 and CDR2: SGHRS and YFSETQ. V was trimmed by 4 bases and J by 3 bases, leaving 11 bases between them. Overall study findings and caveats: It should be noted that donors were predominantly white British and more often female, and clonal diversity was possibly underestimated.

Of note for this clone: The target antigen is unknown.

This clonotype originated in an adult in good health. The starting material was peripheral blood, obtained on day 0 of MenACWY control vaccination. The chain has TRBV5-1 and TRBJ2-7; a possible D gene is TRBD1 (6 bases). DNA for the CDR3: TGCGCCAGCAGCCCCGGACAGCACTACGAGCAGTACTTC. It codes for CASSPGQHYEQYF. The variable domain in full, completed from reference TRBV5-1 and TRBJ2-7, reads KAGVTQTPRYLIKTRGQQVTLSCSPISGHRSVSWYQQTPGQGLQFLFEYFSETQRNKGNFPGRFSGRQFSNSRSEMNVSTLELGDSALYLCASSPGQHYEQYFGPGTRLTVT.